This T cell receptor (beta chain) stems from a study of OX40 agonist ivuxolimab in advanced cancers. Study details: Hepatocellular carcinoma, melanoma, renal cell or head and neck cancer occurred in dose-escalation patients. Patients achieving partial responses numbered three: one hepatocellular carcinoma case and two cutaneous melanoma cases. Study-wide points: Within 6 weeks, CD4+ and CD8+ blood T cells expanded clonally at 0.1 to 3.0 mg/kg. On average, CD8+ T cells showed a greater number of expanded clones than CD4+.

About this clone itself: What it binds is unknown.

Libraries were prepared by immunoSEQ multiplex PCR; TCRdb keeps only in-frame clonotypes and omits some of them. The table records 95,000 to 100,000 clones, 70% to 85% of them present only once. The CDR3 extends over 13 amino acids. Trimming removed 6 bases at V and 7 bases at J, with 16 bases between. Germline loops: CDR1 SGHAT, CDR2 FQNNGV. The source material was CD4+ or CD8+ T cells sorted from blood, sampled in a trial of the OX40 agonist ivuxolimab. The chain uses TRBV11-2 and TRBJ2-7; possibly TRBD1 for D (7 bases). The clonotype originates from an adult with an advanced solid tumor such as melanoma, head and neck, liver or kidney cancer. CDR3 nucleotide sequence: TGTGCCAGCAGGTCAGGGGGGTCTGGAGAGCAGTACTTC. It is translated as CASRSGGSGEQYF.